The 31 T cell receptor beta chains listed next were all sequenced from one sample in a study of CD8 T cells in Susac syndrome. With random hexamers, reverse transcription was performed on about 0.5 to 1 ug of RNA. TCRdb used MiXCR to reprocess the immunoSEQ multiplex PCR reads, holding one entry per CDR3 protein. The sample carries 170,000 or so distinct CDR3 sequences, approximately 95% recorded once. Specimen: CD8+ T cells from PBMCs. These TCRs come from a human donor with multiple sclerosis.

V gene TRBV12-5 combines with J gene TRBJ1-5, with D possibly TRBD1 on 5 matching bases. This CDR3 has 15 residues. Per the germline V gene, CDR1 is LGHNT and CDR2 is FRNRAP. V gave up 4 bases and J gave up 7 bases, with 17 bases separating them. CDR3 sequence reads: CASGYSGFEVQPQHF. CDR3 nucleotide sequence: TGTGCTAGTGGTTACTCAGGGTTTGAGGTACAGCCCCAGCATTTT.

The chain recombines TRBV7-9 with TRBJ1-1, with 7 bases that match TRBD1. Germline lookup yields CDR1 SEHNR and CDR2 FQNEAQ (reference sequence). This CDR3 spans 14 amino acids. V was pared by 5 bases and J by 0 bases, with 3 bases of the junction left unmatched. In nucleotides, the CDR3 is TGTGCCAGCAGCGAAGGACAGGTGAACACTGAAGCTTTCTTT. This codes for CASSEGQVNTEAFF. Full variable domain (missing parts from reference TRBV7-9 and TRBJ1-1): DTGVSQNPRHKITKRGQNVTFRCDPISEHNRLYWYRQTLGQGPEFLTYFQNEAQLEKSRLLSDRFSAERPKGSFSTLEIQRTEQGDSAMYLCASSEGQVNTEAFFGQGTRLTVV.

J is TRBJ2-7 and V is TRBV4-1, with TRBD2 matching over 9 bases. CDR1 is MGHRA, CDR2 YSYEKL, per germline. The V and J ends lost 4 bases and 11 bases, in that order; junction bases with no gene match: 21. The CDR3 is made up of 17 amino acids. The CDR3 nucleotides read TGCGCCAGCAGCCGGGACCCTTATCTAGCGGGATTAAAGGGGAAGTACTTC. Its protein product is CASSRDPYLAGLKGKYF.

This chain links TRBV6-5 with TRBJ2-2, with D unclear. Trimming stripped 6 bases from V and 6 bases from J, with 8 bases between. The CDR3 extends over 12 amino acids. CDR1 and CDR2 (germline): MNHEY, SVGAGI. DNA for the CDR3: TGTGCCAGCAGCTTCGTAGCCGGGGAGCTGTTTTTT. The encoded protein is CASSFVAGELFF.

The chain carries TRBV29-1 and TRBJ2-7; TRBD1 matches at 9 bases. CDR3 length: 13 amino acids. V lost 7 bases, J lost 4 bases, and 8 bases stayed unmatched. Germline V lookup: CDR1 SQVTM, CDR2 ANQGSEA. CDR3 region: CSAKSGTGYEQYF. The CDR3 DNA follows: TGCAGCGCAAAATCCGGGACAGGGTACGAGCAGTACTTC.

The chain combines TRBV19 with TRBJ2-7, with D maybe TRBD2 (5 bases). With 6 bases removed from V and 2 bases from J, the gap between germline ends came to 14 bases. Germline V gene sequence: CDR1 LNHDA, CDR2 SQIVND (reference sequence). There are 14 residues in the CDR3. CDR3 DNA sequence: TGTGCCAGTAGGGTAGGACTTGGGGCCTACGAGCAGTACTTC. Amino acids: CASRVGLGAYEQYF.

This chain uses TRBV20-1 with TRBJ2-7, with 8 bases matching TRBD1. This CDR3 spans 14 amino acids. The V gene end was trimmed by 3 bases and the J gene end by 2 bases; junction bases not matched to a gene: 6. Germline-derived CDR1 and CDR2 are DFQATT and SNEGSKA (reference sequence). CDR3 sequence: CSASIQGATYEQYF. The CDR3 DNA reads as TGCAGTGCTAGCATCCAGGGGGCTACCTACGAGCAGTACTTC.

This clonotype was found once. The rearrangement links TRBV20-1 to TRBJ2-5; D is possibly TRBD1 (6 bases). CDR3 length: 16 residues. Germline V CDR1 and CDR2: DFQATT, SNEGSKA (reference sequence). Trimming removed 3 bases from V and 4 bases from J, with 21 bases in between. The CDR3, as DNA: TGCAGTGCTAGGCCACCACCGACAGGAGACTCAGAGACCCAGTACTTC. It translates to CSARPPPTGDSETQYF.

The chain has TRBV6-2 or TRBV6-3 and TRBJ1-1, with 10 nucleotides matching TRBD1. CDR3 length equals 15 residues. CDR1 MNHEY and CDR2 SVGEGT come from the germline V gene. V lost 1 base, J lost 4 bases, and 3 bases stayed unmatched. CDR3 bases: TGTGCCAGCAGTTACTTCGGGACAGGGGTCACTGAAGCTTTCTTT. As protein: CASSYFGTGVTEAFF.

This clonotype was observed once. The J gene is TRBJ2-2, the V gene TRBV9; TRBD1 is a possible D gene (6 bases). Germline CDR1 SGDLS, CDR2 YYNGEE. CDR3 length: 14 residues. Trimming removed 3 bases at V and 7 bases at J, with 13 bases between. The CDR3 nucleotides read TGTGCCAGCAGCGAAGGGGGATTAGGCGGGGAGCTGTTTTTT. This translates into CASSEGGLGGELFF.

The sample holds one count of this clonotype. This chain links TRBV27 with TRBJ1-5; TRBD1 agrees at 8 bases. Germline-derived CDR1 and CDR2 are MNHEY and SMNVEV (reference sequence). Trimming took 5 bases from V and 0 from J; bases not matched to a gene: 6. The CDR3 covers 16 residues. The CDR3 region is CASSPDRALSNQPQHF. The DNA of the CDR3 is TGTGCCAGCAGTCCGGACAGGGCCCTTAGCAATCAGCCCCAGCATTTT.

V is TRBV28 and J is TRBJ2-7, with a weak D call TRBD2 (6 bases). With 4 bases removed from V and 8 bases from J, the gap between germline ends came to 15 bases. Looked up from germline, CDR1 is MDHEN and CDR2 is SYDVKM. The CDR3 has 13 amino acids. This CDR3 reads CASSYTSSRKQYF. The CDR3 coding sequence is TGTGCCAGCAGTTATACTAGCTCTCGCAAGCAGTACTTC. The full variable domain, completed using reference TRBV28 and TRBJ2-7, is DVKVTQSSRYLVKRTGEKVFLECVQDMDHENMFWYRQDPGLGLRLIYFSYDVKMKEKGDIPEGYSVSREKKERFSLILESASTNQTSMYLCASSYTSSRKQYFGPGTRLTVT.

This clonotype was seen once. The genes are TRBV15 and TRBJ1-5; no firm D call. Germline CDR1 LNHNV, CDR2 YYDKDF (reference sequence). The CDR3 has 14 amino acids. With 1 base removed from V and 2 bases from J, the gap between germline ends came to 6 bases. The CDR3 coding sequence is TGTGCCACCAGCAGAGGGATGGGCAATCAGCCCCAGCATTTT. It codes for CATSRGMGNQPQHF.

The chain is built from TRBV4-1 and TRBJ2-7; D unresolved. The ends were cut back, 0 bases at V and 6 bases at J, with 18 bases in the middle. CDR1 is MGHRA and CDR2 is YSYEKL in the germline V gene. The CDR3 is made up of 16 amino acids. In DNA form, the CDR3 reads TGCGCCAGCAGCCAAGATTCCCTGCCTCCCGACTGCGAGCAGTACTTC. Translated, it gives CASSQDSLPPDCEQYF.

This clonotype showed up just once. This chain connects TRBV29-1 to TRBJ2-7; 7 bases align to TRBD2. Per the germline V gene, CDR1 is SQVTM and CDR2 is ANQGSEA. V dropped 4 bases and J dropped 3; count of bases not matched to a gene: 6. The CDR3 sequence is 13 residues long. CDR3 DNA sequence: TGCAGCGTTGTCAGCCTAGCGGACTACGAGCAGTACTTC. Its protein product is CSVVSLADYEQYF.

This chain uses TRBV9 with TRBJ1-5; no reliable D call. Germline CDR1 SGDLS, CDR2 YYNGEE. CDR3 size: 14 residues. Trimming took off 0 bases at V and 4 bases at J, with 8 bases between the two ends. This CDR3 reads CASSVVASNQPQHF. Written as DNA, the CDR3 is TGTGCCAGCAGCGTAGTGGCAAGTAATCAGCCCCAGCATTTT.

CDR3 sequence: CSARELRGPYNEQFF. CDR3 coding DNA: TGCAGTGCTAGAGAGCTTCGGGGCCCCTACAATGAGCAGTTCTTC. V gene TRBV20-1 combines with J gene TRBJ2-1; D tentatively fits TRBD1 or TRBD2 (5 bases each). In germline, CDR1 is DFQATT, CDR2 SNEGSKA (reference sequence). V shed 0 bases and J shed 2 bases, with 11 bases lying between them. CDR3 length equals 15 residues.

V gene TRBV20-1 combines with J gene TRBJ1-2, with D maybe TRBD1 (5 bases). This CDR3 region has 14 residues. CDR1 and CDR2 (germline): DFQATT, SNEGSKA (reference sequence). Trimming left V 5 bases short and J 7 bases short, with 20 bases between. This CDR3 reads CSAHHGTPPIGYTF. In nucleotides, the CDR3 is TGCAGTGCTCACCACGGGACCCCCCCCATTGGCTACACCTTC.

The chain recombines TRBV20-1 with TRBJ2-1; 7 bases fit TRBD1. This CDR3 region has 12 residues. With 5 bases clipped from V and 6 bases from J, the junction kept 4 bases outside the gene matches. Germline CDR1 reads DFQATT; CDR2 reads SNEGSKA (reference sequence). CDR3 sequence reads: CSASGQINEQFF. CDR3 bases: TGCAGTGCTTCGGGACAGATCAATGAGCAGTTCTTC.

The chain is built from TRBV14 and TRBJ2-4; D is uncertain. V lost 1 base, J lost 1 base, and 14 bases lay in between. The CDR3 spans 17 residues. Per germline, CDR1 SGHDN and CDR2 FVKESK. CDR3 region: CASSQVVRIQAKNIQYF. The CDR3 DNA reads as TGTGCCAGCAGCCAAGTAGTTCGGATCCAGGCCAAAAACATTCAGTACTTC.

The rearrangement joins TRBV27 to TRBJ2-7; no clear D gene. V lost 6 bases and J 4 bases, leaving 13 bases between the germline ends. Germline lookup yields CDR1 MNHEY and CDR2 SMNVEV (reference sequence). This CDR3 has 13 amino acids. The chain's CDR3 is CASSRSQLYEQYF. As DNA, the CDR3 is TGTGCCAGCAGCCGGAGTCAGTTATACGAGCAGTACTTC.

The chain links TRBV20-1 to TRBJ2-7; D possibly uses TRBD1 or TRBD2 (5 bases each). V was pared by 5 bases and J by 4 bases, with 18 bases between. This CDR3 comprises 14 residues. Looked up from germline, CDR1 is DFQATT and CDR2 is SNEGSKA (reference sequence). CDR3 amino acids: CSAGRGAIVYEQYF. CDR3 DNA: TGCAGTGCTGGACGAGGGGCCATCGTATACGAGCAGTACTTC.

The chain uses TRBV12-5 and TRBJ2-7; D is ambiguous. With 2 bases removed from V and 1 base from J, the gap between germline ends came to 15 bases. This CDR3 has 16 amino acids. The germline V gene has CDR1 LGHNT and CDR2 FRNRAP. CDR3 in DNA: TGTGCTAGTGGTTTGCCTGGTCGGTCGGCATCCTACGAGCAGTACTTC. Translation: CASGLPGRSASYEQYF. The entire variable domain, with the rest obtained from reference TRBV12-5 and TRBJ2-7, is as follows: DARVTQTPRHKVTEMGQEVTMRCQPILGHNTVFWYRQTMMQGLELLAYFRNRAPLDDSGMPKDRFSAEMPDATLATLKIQPSEPRDSAVYFCASGLPGRSASYEQYFGPGTRLTVT.

The chain combines TRBV3-1 with TRBJ2-7, with 10 bases lining up with TRBD2. The CDR3 spans 16 residues. Trimming at V came to 4 bases and at J to 2 bases, leaving 8 bases not matched to a gene. Germline-derived CDR1 and CDR2 are LGHDT and YNNKEL (reference sequence). CDR3 region: CASSPGLAELTYEQYF. Here the CDR3 DNA reads TGTGCCAGCAGCCCCGGACTAGCGGAACTAACCTACGAGCAGTACTTC.

The chain has TRBV29-1 and TRBJ1-2; tentative D call: TRBD1 (6 bases). The CDR3 runs 12 residues. V lost 7 bases and J lost 3, with 12 bases in between. Germline V gene data show CDR1 as SQVTM and CDR2 as ANQGSEA. The CDR3 loop reads CSAPNRDYGYTF. Here the CDR3 DNA reads TGCAGCGCCCCTAACAGGGACTATGGCTACACCTTC.

This rearrangement joins TRBV27 to TRBJ1-2; D is unresolved. Trimming shortened V by 5 bases and J by 4 bases, and 11 bases separated the two germline ends. The germline V gene encodes CDR1 MNHEY and CDR2 SMNVEV (reference sequence). This CDR3 region has 13 residues. The CDR3 nucleotides read TGTGCCAGCAGTCCTTCGAGGAGCTATGGCTACACCTTC. Translation: CASSPSRSYGYTF.

The V and J genes are TRBV25-1 and TRBJ1-1, with a weak D call TRBD1 (5 bases). V lost 3 bases and J lost 0, with 8 bases in between. In germline, CDR1 is MGHDK, CDR2 SYGVNS. The CDR3 has 14 amino acids. The CDR3 spells CASSDNRMNTEAFF. The CDR3 DNA is TGTGCCAGCAGTGACAACAGGATGAACACTGAAGCTTTCTTT. The full variable domain, its missing parts supplied by reference TRBV25-1 and TRBJ1-1, is EADIYQTPRYLVIGTGKKITLECSQTMGHDKMYWYQQDPGMELHLIHYSYGVNSTEKGDLSSESTVSRIRTEHFPLTLESARPSHTSQYLCASSDNRMNTEAFFGQGTRLTVV.

This chain uses TRBV12-5 with TRBJ2-5; TRBD1 matches at 7 bases. Unmatched junction bases numbered 10, after V lost 5 bases and J lost 7 bases. The germline gives CDR1 LGHNT, CDR2 FRNRAP. CDR3 size: 14 residues. DNA for the CDR3: TGTGCTAGTGGTCGGACAGGCCGAAGTGGGACCCAGTACTTC. Protein: CASGRTGRSGTQYF.

V is TRBV9 and J is TRBJ1-6; no clear D. CDR1 is SGDLS and CDR2 is YYNGEE in the germline V gene. This CDR3 region has 13 residues. V shed 0 bases and J shed 7 bases, with 5 bases lying between them. The CDR3 sequence: CASSVDVNSPLHF. CDR3 coding DNA: TGTGCCAGCAGCGTAGATGTGAATTCACCCCTCCACTTT.

The rearrangement links TRBV9 to TRBJ2-7, with 12 bases fitting TRBD1. The V gene's germline CDR1 is SGDLS and CDR2 YYNGEE. Trimming cost V 4 bases and J 3 bases; bases outside gene matches: 8. The CDR3 has 16 amino acids. The CDR3 coding sequence is TGTGCCAGCAGCCACAACCGGGACAGGGGGCGCTACGAGCAGTACTTC. Encoded protein: CASSHNRDRGRYEQYF.

The chain joins TRBV3-1 to TRBJ2-1; 10 bases are a match to TRBD2. The ends lost 3 bases at V and 0 bases at J; junction bases unmatched: 2. The length of the CDR3 is 16 residues. Germline CDR1 is LGHDT and CDR2 is YNNKEL (reference sequence). In DNA, the CDR3 is TGTGCCAGCAGCCAGGGACTAGCGAGCTCCTACAATGAGCAGTTCTTC. Encoded protein: CASSQGLASSYNEQFF.